This T cell receptor (beta chain) was profiled in a study of regulatory T cells in long-lasting Graves disease. Regarding the study as a whole: Patients whose Graves' disease persisted exhibited lower TCR diversity than those newly diagnosed.

This clonotype was picked up many times. The antigen is not known. Described time point: newly diagnosed GD, antithyroid drugs for less than 3 months. The TCR library was prepared using RNA isolated from PBMCs. For TCR beta, libraries came from iRepertoire HTBI primers and Arm-PCR of CDR3 regions. One entry per CDR3 protein results from TCRdb running MiXCR on the multiplex PCR reads. The sample shows roughly 500,000 distinct CDR3 sequences, roughly 14% of them seen only once. These same records also appear under a second study, on T cells in Graves' hyperthyroidism and ophthalmopathy. That report notes: When the TCR CDR3 underwent first-round RT-PCR, the HTBI primer set was used.

The specimen was peripheral blood mononuclear cells (PBMCs), collected at new diagnosis, from a patient treated with antithyroid drugs. This TCR was sampled from a man aged 30 to 39 with Graves disease.

The CDR3 loop reads CAWKLDSGYQETQYF. The DNA for the CDR3 is TGTGCCTGGAAACTCGATAGCGGCTACCAAGAGACCCAGTACTTC. The chain is built from TRBV30 and TRBJ2-5; possibly TRBD2 for D (6 bases). The CDR3 sequence is 15 residues long. Looked up from germline, CDR1 is GTSNPN and CDR2 is SVGIG (reference sequence). Trimming stripped 4 bases from V and 0 bases from J, with 15 bases between.